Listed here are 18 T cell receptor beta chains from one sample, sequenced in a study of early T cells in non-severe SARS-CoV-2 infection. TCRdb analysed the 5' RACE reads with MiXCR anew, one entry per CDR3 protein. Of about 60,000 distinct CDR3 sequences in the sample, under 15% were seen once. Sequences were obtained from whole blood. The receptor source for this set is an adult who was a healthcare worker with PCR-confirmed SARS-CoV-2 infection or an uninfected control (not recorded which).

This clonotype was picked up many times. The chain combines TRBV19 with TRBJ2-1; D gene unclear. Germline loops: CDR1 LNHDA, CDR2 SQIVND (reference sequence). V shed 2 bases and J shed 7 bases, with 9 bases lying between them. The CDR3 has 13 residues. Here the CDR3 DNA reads TGTGCCAGTAGTATAAATAGGCAAAATGAGCAGTTCTTC. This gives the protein CASSINRQNEQFF.

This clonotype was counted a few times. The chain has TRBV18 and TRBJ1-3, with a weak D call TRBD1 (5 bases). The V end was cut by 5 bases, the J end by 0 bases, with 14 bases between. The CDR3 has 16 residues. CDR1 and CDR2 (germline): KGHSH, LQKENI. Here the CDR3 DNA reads TGTGCCAGCTCAAGGGACGGCGGACCCTCTGGAAACACCATATATTTT. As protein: CASSRDGGPSGNTIYF.

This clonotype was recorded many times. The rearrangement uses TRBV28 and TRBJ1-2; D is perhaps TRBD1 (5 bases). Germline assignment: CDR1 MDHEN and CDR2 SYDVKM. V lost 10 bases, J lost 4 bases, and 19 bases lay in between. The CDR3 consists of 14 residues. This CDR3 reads CATSVSGAGYGYTF. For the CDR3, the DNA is TGTGCCACCTCAGTCTCCGGGGCCGGCTATGGCTACACCTTC.

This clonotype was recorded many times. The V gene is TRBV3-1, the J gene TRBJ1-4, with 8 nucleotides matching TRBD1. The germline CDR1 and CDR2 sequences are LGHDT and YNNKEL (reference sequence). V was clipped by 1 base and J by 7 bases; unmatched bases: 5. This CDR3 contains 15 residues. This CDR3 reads CASSQGDRKSEKLFF. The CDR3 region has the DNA TGTGCCAGCAGCCAAGGGGACAGGAAAAGTGAAAAACTGTTTTTT.

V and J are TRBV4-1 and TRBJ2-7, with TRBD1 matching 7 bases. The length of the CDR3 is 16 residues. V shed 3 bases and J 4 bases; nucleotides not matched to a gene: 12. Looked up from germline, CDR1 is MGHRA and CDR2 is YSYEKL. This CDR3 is CASSQQGGSFVYEQYF. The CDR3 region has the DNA TGCGCCAGCAGCCAGCAAGGGGGCTCATTTGTGTACGAGCAGTACTTC.

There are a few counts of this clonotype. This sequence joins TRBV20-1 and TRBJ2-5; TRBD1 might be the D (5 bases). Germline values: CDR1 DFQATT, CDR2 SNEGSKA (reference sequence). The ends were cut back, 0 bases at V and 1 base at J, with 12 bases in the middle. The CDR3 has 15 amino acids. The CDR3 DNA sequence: TGCAGTGCTAGAGATCCAGGGAATACCCAAGAGACCCAGTACTTC. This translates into CSARDPGNTQETQYF.

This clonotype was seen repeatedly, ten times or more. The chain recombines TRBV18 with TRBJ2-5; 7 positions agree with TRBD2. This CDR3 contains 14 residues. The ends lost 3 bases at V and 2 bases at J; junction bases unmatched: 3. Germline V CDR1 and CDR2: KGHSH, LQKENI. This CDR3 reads CASSPSSGQETQYF. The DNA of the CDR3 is TGTGCCAGCTCACCGAGTAGCGGGCAAGAGACCCAGTACTTC.

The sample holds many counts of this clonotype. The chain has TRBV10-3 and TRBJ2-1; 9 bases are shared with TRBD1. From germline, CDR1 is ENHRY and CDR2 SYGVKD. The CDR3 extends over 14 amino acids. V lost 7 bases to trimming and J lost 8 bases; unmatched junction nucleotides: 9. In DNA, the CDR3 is TGTGCCATCAAACCGGGACAGGGTACCGATGAGCAGTTCTTC. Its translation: CAIKPGQGTDEQFF.

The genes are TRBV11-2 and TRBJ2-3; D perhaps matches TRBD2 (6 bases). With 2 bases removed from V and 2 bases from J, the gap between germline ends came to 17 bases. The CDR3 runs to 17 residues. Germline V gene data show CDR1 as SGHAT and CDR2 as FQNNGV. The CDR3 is CASSLIPGRLATDTQYF. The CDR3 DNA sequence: TGTGCCAGCAGCTTAATCCCAGGGAGGTTGGCCACAGATACGCAGTATTTT. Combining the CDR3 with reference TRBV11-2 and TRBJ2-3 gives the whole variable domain EAGVAQSPRYKIIEKRQSVAFWCNPISGHATLYWYQQILGQGPKLLIQFQNNGVVDDSQLPKDRFSAERLKGVDSTLKIQPAKLEDSAVYLCASSLIPGRLATDTQYFGPGTRLTVL.

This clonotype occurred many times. The CDR3 region is CASSLFSGSSWGSPLHF. CDR3 sequence (DNA): TGTGCCAGCAGTTTATTTTCGGGCTCCTCGTGGGGTTCACCCCTCCACTTT. The V call is TRBV28, the J call TRBJ1-6; D gene unclear. CDR1 MDHEN and CDR2 SYDVKM come from the germline V gene. Trimming took off 1 base at V and 9 bases at J, with 19 bases between the two ends. The CDR3 covers 17 residues. The entire variable domain, with the rest obtained from reference TRBV28 and TRBJ1-6, is as follows: DVKVTQSSRYLVKRTGEKVFLECVQDMDHENMFWYRQDPGLGLRLIYFSYDVKMKEKGDIPEGYSVSREKKERFSLILESASTNQTSMYLCASSLFSGSSWGSPLHFGNGTRLTVT.

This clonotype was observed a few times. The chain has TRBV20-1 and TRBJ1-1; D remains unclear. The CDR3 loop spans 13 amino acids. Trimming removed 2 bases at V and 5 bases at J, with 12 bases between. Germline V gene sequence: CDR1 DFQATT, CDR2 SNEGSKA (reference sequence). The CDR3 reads CSARSSQKTEAFF. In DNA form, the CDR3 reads TGCAGTGCTAGATCCTCACAGAAGACTGAAGCTTTCTTT.

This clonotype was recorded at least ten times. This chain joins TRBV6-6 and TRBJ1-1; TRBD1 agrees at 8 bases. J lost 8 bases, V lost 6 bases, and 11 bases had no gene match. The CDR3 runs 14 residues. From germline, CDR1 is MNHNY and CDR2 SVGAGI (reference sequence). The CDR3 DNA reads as TGTGCCAGCAGCCCCGGACAGGGAGAAAAGGAAGCTTTCTTT. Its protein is CASSPGQGEKEAFF.

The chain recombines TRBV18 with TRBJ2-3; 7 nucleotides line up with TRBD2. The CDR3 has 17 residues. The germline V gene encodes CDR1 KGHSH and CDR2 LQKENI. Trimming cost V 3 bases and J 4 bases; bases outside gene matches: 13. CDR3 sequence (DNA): TGTGCCAGCTCACCCTCCATTGGGCGGGAGTCGTCAGATACGCAGTATTTT. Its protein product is CASSPSIGRESSDTQYF.

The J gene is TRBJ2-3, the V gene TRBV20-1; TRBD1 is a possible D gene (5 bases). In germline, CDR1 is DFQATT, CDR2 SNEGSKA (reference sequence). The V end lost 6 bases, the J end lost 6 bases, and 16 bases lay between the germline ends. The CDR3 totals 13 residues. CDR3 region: CSANTARGDTQYF. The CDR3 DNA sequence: TGCAGTGCGAATACGGCTAGGGGTGATACGCAGTATTTT.

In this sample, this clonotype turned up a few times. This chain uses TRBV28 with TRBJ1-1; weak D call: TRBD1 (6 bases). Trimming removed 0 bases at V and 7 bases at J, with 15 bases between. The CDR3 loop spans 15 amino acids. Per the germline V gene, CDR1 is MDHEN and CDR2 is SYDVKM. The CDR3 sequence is CASSLWAGAVGEAFF. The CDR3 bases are TGTGCCAGCAGTTTATGGGCAGGGGCAGTGGGTGAAGCTTTCTTT. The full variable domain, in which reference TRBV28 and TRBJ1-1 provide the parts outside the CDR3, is DVKVTQSSRYLVKRTGEKVFLECVQDMDHENMFWYRQDPGLGLRLIYFSYDVKMKEKGDIPEGYSVSREKKERFSLILESASTNQTSMYLCASSLWAGAVGEAFFGQGTRLTVV.

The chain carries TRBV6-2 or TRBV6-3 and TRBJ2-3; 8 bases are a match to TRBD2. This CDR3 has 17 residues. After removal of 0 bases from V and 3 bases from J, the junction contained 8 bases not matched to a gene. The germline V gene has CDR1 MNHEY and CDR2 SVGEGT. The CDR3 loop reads CASSYSRAGGTTDTQYF. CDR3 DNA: TGTGCCAGCAGTTACTCCCGCGCGGGGGGAACTACAGATACGCAGTATTTT.

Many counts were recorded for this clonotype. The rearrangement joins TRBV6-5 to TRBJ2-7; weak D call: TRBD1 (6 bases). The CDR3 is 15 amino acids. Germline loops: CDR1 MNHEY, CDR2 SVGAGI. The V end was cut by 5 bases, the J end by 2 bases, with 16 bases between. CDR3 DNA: TGTGCCAGCAGTGACCGGACAGCCGACCCCTACGAGCAGTACTTC. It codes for CASSDRTADPYEQYF.

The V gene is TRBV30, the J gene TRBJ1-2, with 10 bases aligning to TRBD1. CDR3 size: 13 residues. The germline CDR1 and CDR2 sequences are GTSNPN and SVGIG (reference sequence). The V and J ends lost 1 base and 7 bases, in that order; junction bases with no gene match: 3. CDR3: CAWSGQGAAGYTF. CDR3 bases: TGTGCCTGGAGTGGACAGGGGGCGGCTGGCTACACCTTC.